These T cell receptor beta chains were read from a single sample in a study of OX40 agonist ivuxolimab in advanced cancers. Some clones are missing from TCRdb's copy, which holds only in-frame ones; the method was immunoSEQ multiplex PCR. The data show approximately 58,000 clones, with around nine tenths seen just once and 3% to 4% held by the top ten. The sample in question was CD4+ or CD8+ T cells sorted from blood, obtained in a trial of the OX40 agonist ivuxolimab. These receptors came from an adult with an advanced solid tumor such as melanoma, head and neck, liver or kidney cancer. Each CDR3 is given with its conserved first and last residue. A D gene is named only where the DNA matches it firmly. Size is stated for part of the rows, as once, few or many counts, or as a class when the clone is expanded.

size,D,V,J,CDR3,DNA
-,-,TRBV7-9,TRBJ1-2,CASSFMGAGSYGYTF,TGTGCCAGCAGCTTTATGGGCGCGGGGTCCTATGGCTACACCTTC
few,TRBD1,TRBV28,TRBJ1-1,CASSTGGTEAFF,TGTGCCAGCAGTACAGGGGGGACTGAAGCTTTCTTT
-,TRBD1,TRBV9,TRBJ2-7,CASSALPGQGGYEQYF,TGTGCCAGCAGCGCATTACCGGGACAGGGGGGGTACGAGCAGTACTTC
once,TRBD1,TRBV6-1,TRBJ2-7,CASSEGVRGHPYEQYF,TGTGCCAGCAGTGAAGGAGTCAGGGGGCACCCCTACGAGCAGTACTTC
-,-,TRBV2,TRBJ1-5,CASRGIYSNQPQHF,TGTGCCAGCAGGGGGATTTATAGCAATCAGCCCCAGCATTTT
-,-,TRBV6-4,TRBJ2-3,CASSPSRGTDTQYF,TGTGCCAGCAGTCCGTCCAGAGGAACGGATACGCAGTATTTT
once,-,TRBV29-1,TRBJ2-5,CSGRTDGETQYF,TGCAGCGGTAGGACAGACGGGGAGACCCAGTACTTC
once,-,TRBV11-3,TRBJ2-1,CASSLNTVNEQFF,TGTGCCAGCAGCTTGAATACAGTCAATGAGCAGTTCTTC
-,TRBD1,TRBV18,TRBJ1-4,CASSPQQGNEKLFF,TGTGCCAGCTCGCCTCAACAGGGGAATGAAAAACTGTTTTTT
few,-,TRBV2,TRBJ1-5,CASRQGSVFQPQHF,TGTGCCAGCAGACAGGGAAGTGTTTTTCAGCCCCAGCATTTT
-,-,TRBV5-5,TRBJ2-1,CASSFPLGYNEQFF,TGTGCCAGCAGCTTCCCATTGGGGTACAATGAGCAGTTCTTC
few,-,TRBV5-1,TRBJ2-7,CASSLNQGYEQYF,TGCGCCAGCAGCTTGAACCAGGGTTACGAGCAGTACTTC
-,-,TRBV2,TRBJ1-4,CASSDPPANEKLFF,TGTGCCAGCAGTGACCCCCCAGCTAATGAAAAACTGTTTTTT
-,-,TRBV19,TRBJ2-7,CASKSLVPPYEQYF,TGTGCCAGTAAATCGCTGGTTCCCCCCTACGAGCAGTACTTC
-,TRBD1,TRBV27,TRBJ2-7,CASSLMGQGYEQYF,TGTGCCAGCAGTTTAATGGGACAGGGCTACGAGCAGTACTTC
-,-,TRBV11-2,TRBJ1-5,CASSLELYEPQHF,TGTGCCAGCAGCTTAGAGCTTTATGAGCCCCAGCATTTT
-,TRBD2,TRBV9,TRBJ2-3,CASSARPLRSLAGGHFGTDTQYF,TGTGCCAGCAGCGCGCGGCCCCTGCGATCGTTAGCGGGAGGACACTTTGGCACAGATACGCAGTATTTT
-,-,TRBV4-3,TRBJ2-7,CASSQGPDSFYEQYF,TGCGCCAGCAGCCAAGGACCGGACTCCTTCTACGAGCAGTACTTC
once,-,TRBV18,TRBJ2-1,CASSRGNGYNNEQFF,TGTGCCAGCTCACGTGGGAACGGATACAACAATGAGCAGTTCTTC
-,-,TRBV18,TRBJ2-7,CASSPSEGSYEQYF,TGTGCCAGCTCACCATCGGAGGGCTCCTACGAGCAGTACTTC
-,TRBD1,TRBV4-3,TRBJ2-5,CASSPSPYRGSQETQYF,TGCGCCAGCAGCCCCTCTCCGTACAGGGGCTCCCAAGAGACCCAGTACTTC
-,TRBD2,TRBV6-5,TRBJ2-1,CASSYDAGGHNEQFF,TGTGCCAGCAGTTACGACGCGGGAGGCCACAATGAGCAGTTCTTC
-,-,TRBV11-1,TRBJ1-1,CASSLERRTEAFF,TGTGCCAGCAGCTTAGAGCGGAGGACTGAAGCTTTCTTT
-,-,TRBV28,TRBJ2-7,CASSPAFIYEQYF,TGTGCCAGCAGTCCTGCATTTATCTACGAGCAGTACTTC
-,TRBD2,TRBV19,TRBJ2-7,CASRRTSGNYEQYF,TGTGCCAGTAGGAGGACTAGCGGCAACTACGAGCAGTACTTC
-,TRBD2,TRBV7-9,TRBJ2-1,CASSSTSGSRNEQFF,TGTGCCAGCAGCTCGACTAGCGGGAGTCGGAATGAGCAGTTCTTC
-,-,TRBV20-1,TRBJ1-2,CSAPGERSYTF,TGCAGTGCCCCAGGGGAGAGGAGCTACACCTTC
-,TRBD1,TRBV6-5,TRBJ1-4,CASSYGTGNAKLFF,TGTGCCAGCAGTTATGGGACAGGGAACGCAAAACTGTTTTTT